These T cell receptor beta chains were read from a single sample in a study of cytomegalovirus exposure and HLA in healthy donors. The data were produced by immunoSEQ multiplex PCR, yet TCRdb's version contains in-frame clones alone and is incomplete. The sample consists of 130,000 to 150,000 clones, 80% of them appearing once. The specimen was PBMCs. The receptors here all came from a male donor in good health and CMV-seronegative. The CDR3 runs from the conserved cysteine through the conserved F or W. D genes are given only for firm matches. A clone size is listed for some rows: how often the clone was seen (once, few, many), or a class if it is expanded.

j_call	d_call	v_call	clone_size	cdr3_aa	cdr3_nt
TRBJ1-1	NA	TRBV5-4	NA	CASSPGGRNTEAFF	TGTGCCAGCAGCCCCGGAGGACGGAACACTGAAGCTTTCTTT
TRBJ1-2	NA	TRBV19	NA	CASSQGRNYGYTF	TGTGCCAGTAGTCAAGGGAGAAACTATGGCTACACCTTC
TRBJ2-3	NA	TRBV5-1	few	CASSLTDMRGGTQYF	TGCGCCAGCAGCTTGACCGATATGCGTGGTGGTACGCAGTATTTT
TRBJ2-7	TRBD2	TRBV11-1	NA	CASSLIAGVRSYEQYF	TGTGCCAGCAGCTTAATAGCGGGGGTACGCTCCTACGAGCAGTACTTC
TRBJ1-2	NA	TRBV5-1	NA	CASSLVAGSYGYTF	TGCGCCAGCAGCTTGGTCGCAGGGTCATATGGCTACACCTTC
TRBJ2-7	TRBD1	TRBV4-1	NA	CASSQLTGFVSYEQYF	TGCGCCAGCAGCCAATTGACAGGGTTCGTATCCTACGAGCAGTACTTC
TRBJ1-4	NA	TRBV6-1	few	CATGAGDRANEKLFF	TGTGCCACCGGTGCGGGGGATCGTGCTAATGAAAAACTGTTTTTT
TRBJ2-2	TRBD1	TRBV13	NA	CASSLPLRQGNTGELFF	TGTGCCAGCAGCCTCCCCTTAAGACAGGGGAACACCGGGGAGCTGTTTTTT
TRBJ2-1	TRBD1	TRBV29-1	NA	CSVEGQGLHNEQFF	TGCAGCGTTGAAGGACAGGGTTTACACAATGAGCAGTTCTTC
TRBJ1-1	NA	TRBV5-6	NA	CASSLWAGVWTEAFF	TGTGCCAGCAGCTTGTGGGCAGGGGTCTGGACTGAAGCTTTCTTT
TRBJ1-1	NA	TRBV28	NA	CASSPYLWGVNTEAFF	TGTGCCAGCAGTCCCTACTTGTGGGGCGTAAACACTGAAGCTTTCTTT
TRBJ2-1	TRBD2	TRBV2	NA	CASSGLADLYNEQFF	TGTGCCAGCAGTGGACTAGCGGATCTTTACAATGAGCAGTTCTTC
TRBJ1-6	NA	TRBV30	NA	CAWSGSPRSPLHF	TGTGCCTGGTCGGGGTCCCCACGTTCACCCCTCCACTTT
TRBJ2-3	TRBD2	TRBV5-1	NA	CASSSRQAGGSPSTDTQYF	TGCGCCAGCAGCTCAAGACAGGCGGGGGGGTCACCTAGCACAGATACGCAGTATTTT
TRBJ1-6	TRBD1	TRBV28	few	CASSSQGAASPLHF	TGTGCCAGCAGTTCACAGGGGGCCGCTTCACCCCTCCACTTT
TRBJ2-1	NA	TRBV7-2	few	CASSSPRKSEQFF	TGTGCCAGCAGCTCCCCTAGGAAGTCCGAGCAGTTCTTC
TRBJ2-1	NA	TRBV11-2	NA	CASSRDLSSSYNEQFF	TGTGCCAGCAGCCGGGACTTATCGAGCTCCTACAATGAGCAGTTCTTC
TRBJ1-2	TRBD1	TRBV5-4	NA	CASSPRTGNYGYTF	TGTGCCAGCAGCCCCAGGACAGGGAACTATGGCTACACCTTC
TRBJ2-5	TRBD1	TRBV15	NA	CATSPDREETQYF	TGTGCCACCAGCCCAGACAGGGAAGAGACCCAGTACTTC
TRBJ1-6	TRBD1	TRBV7-2	NA	CASRTDRGRLALHF	TGTGCCAGCAGGACGGACAGGGGGCGTCTCGCCCTCCACTTT
TRBJ2-7	NA	TRBV2	few	CASSADTLPKQYF	TGTGCCAGCAGTGCAGATACCCTCCCCAAGCAGTACTTC
TRBJ1-1	NA	TRBV5-4	NA	CASSLSLAAHDTEAFF	TGTGCCAGCAGCTTGAGTCTGGCCGCCCATGACACTGAAGCTTTCTTT
TRBJ1-6	TRBD1	TRBV6-5	NA	CASSPGQGSSPLHF	TGTGCCAGCAGTCCAGGACAGGGTAGTTCACCCCTCCACTTT
TRBJ2-7	NA	TRBV7-9	NA	CASSLVGSEQYF	TGTGCCAGCAGCTTAGTGGGGAGCGAGCAGTACTTC